This paragraph reports one T cell receptor beta chain. In the source study's methods: The assay estimated nucleated cells by amplifying reference gene primers. Assay used: immunoSEQ multiplex PCR; TCRdb lists only in-frame clones, some missing. Clone size and the V and J calls come from that table; the DNA yielded D and trimming. The table records 60,000 to 70,000 clones, 75% to 85% of them present only once. This entry is derived from a study of blood T cell repertoires in COVID-19. About the study: COVID-19 samples collected from the United States, Italy and Spain covered acute and convalescent phases. In each case, the material was cDNA or gDNA derived from T cells, B-cell-depleted T cells, or PBMCs.

Germline V gene data show CDR1 as SGHNT and CDR2 as YYREEE (reference sequence). V gave up 0 bases and J gave up 6 bases; unmatched junction bases: 0. This CDR3 spans 13 amino acids. The V call is TRBV5-4, the J call TRBJ2-7; 10 bases map to TRBD2. Sequencing was done on a sample of peripheral blood. This TCR was recovered from a man aged 45 to 65 with acute or convalescent COVID-19. CDR3 amino acids: CASSLGLAGEQYV. CDR3 nucleotides: TGTGCCAGCAGCTTGGGACTAGCGGGCGAGCAGTACGTC.